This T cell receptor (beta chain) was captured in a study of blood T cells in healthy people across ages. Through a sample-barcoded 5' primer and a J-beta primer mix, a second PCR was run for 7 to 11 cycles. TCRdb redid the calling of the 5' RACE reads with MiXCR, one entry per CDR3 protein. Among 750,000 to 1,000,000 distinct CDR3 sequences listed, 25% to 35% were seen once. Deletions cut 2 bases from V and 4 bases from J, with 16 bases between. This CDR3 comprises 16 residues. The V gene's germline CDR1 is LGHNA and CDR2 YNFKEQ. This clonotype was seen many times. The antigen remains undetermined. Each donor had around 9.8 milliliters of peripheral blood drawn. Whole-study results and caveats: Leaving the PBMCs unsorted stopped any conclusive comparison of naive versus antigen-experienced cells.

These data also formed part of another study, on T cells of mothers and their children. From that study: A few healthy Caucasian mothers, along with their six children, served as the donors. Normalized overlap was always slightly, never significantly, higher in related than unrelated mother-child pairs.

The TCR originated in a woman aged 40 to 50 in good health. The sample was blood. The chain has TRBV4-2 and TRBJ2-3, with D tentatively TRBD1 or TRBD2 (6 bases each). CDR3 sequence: CASSQTPGGASDTQYF. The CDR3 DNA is TGTGCCAGCAGCCAAACTCCCGGGGGCGCGTCAGATACGCAGTATTTT.